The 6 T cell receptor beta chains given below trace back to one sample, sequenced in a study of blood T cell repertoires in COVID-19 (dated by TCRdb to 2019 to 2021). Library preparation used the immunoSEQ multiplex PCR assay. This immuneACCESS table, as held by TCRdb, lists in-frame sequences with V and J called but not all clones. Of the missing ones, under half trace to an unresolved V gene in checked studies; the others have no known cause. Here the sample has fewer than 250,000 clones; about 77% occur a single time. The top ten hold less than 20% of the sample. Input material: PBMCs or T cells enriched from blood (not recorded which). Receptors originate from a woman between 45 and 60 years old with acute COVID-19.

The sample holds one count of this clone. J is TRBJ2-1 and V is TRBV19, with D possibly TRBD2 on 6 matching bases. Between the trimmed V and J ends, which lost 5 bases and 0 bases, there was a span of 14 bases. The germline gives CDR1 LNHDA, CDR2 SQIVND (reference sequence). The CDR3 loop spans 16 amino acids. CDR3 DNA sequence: TGTGCCAGTAGTGGCGGGGCCGTTCTCTCCTACAATGAGCAGTTCTTC. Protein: CASSGGAVLSYNEQFF.

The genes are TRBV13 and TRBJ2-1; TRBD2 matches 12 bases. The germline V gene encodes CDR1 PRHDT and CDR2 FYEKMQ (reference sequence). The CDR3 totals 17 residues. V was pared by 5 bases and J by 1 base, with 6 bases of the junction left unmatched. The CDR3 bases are TGTGCCAGCAGCCCAAAAGGACTAGCGGGGTCCTACAATGAGCAGTTCTTC. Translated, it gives CASSPKGLAGSYNEQFF.

The CDR3 reads CASSIGYRGNYGYTF. Here the CDR3 DNA reads TGTGCCAGTAGTATTGGGTACAGGGGTAACTATGGCTACACCTTC. The chain uses TRBV19 and TRBJ1-2, with 7 bases that match TRBD1. This CDR3 has 15 residues. V shed 3 bases, J shed 1 base, and the junction held 5 bases outside the gene matches. Germline V gene data show CDR1 as LNHDA and CDR2 as SQIVND (reference sequence).

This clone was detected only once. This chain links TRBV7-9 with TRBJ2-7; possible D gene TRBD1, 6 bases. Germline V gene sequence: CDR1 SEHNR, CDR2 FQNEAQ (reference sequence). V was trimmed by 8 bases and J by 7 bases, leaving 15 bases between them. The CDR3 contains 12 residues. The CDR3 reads CASSAQGIEQYV. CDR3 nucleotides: TGTGCCAGCTCGGCGCAGGGGATTGAGCAGTACGTC.

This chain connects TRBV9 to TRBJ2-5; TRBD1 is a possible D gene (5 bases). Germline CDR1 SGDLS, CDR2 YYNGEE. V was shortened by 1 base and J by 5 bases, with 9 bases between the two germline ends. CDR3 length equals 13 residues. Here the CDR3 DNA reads TGTGCCAGCAGCGTACAGGGTCGGGAGACCCAGTACTTC. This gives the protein CASSVQGRETQYF.

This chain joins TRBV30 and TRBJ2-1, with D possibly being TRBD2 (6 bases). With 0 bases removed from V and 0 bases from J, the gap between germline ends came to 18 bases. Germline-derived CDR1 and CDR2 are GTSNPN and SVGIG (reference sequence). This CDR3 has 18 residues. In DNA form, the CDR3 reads TGTGCCTGGAGTGTACGACCTCTTAGCGGTAGCTCCTACAATGAGCAGTTCTTC. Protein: CAWSVRPLSGSSYNEQFF.